This is a list of T cell receptor beta chains from one sample in a study of T cells in Graves' hyperthyroidism and ophthalmopathy. TCRdb redid the calling of the multiplex PCR reads with MiXCR, one entry per CDR3 protein. The sample records fewer than 350,000 distinct CDR3 sequences, around 19% being singletons. Sequencing was carried out using blood. These receptors were taken from a middle-aged man with Graves' ophthalmopathy. The CDR3 runs from the conserved cysteine through the conserved F or W. D genes are given only for firm matches. Rows may omit the clone size; those that give it use once, few, many or a size class.

j_call: TRBJ2-1
d_call: TRBD1
v_call: TRBV27
clone_size: many
cdr3_aa: CASSLDWAGGFEQFF
cdr3_nt: TGTGCCAGCAGTTTAGATTGGGCAGGGGGCTTTGAGCAGTTCTTC

j_call: TRBJ2-1
d_call: TRBD2
v_call: TRBV7-9
clone_size: NA
cdr3_aa: CASSLGAGEQFF
cdr3_nt: TGTGCCAGCAGCTTAGGAGCGGGAGAGCAGTTCTTC

j_call: TRBJ2-7
d_call: TRBD1
v_call: TRBV28
clone_size: many
cdr3_aa: CASSKGAGAGEQYF
cdr3_nt: TGTGCCAGCAGTAAGGGGGCAGGGGCCGGCGAGCAGTACTTC

j_call: TRBJ2-7
d_call: NA
v_call: TRBV20-1
clone_size: once
cdr3_aa: CSASSRVGYEQYF
cdr3_nt: TGCAGTGCTAGTTCCAGGGTCGGGTACGAGCAGTACTTC

j_call: TRBJ2-1
d_call: TRBD2
v_call: TRBV18
clone_size: NA
cdr3_aa: CASSPEAGGSSYNEQFF
cdr3_nt: TGTGCCAGCTCACCCGAAGCGGGGGGGAGCTCCTACAATGAGCAGTTCTTC

j_call: TRBJ2-1
d_call: NA
v_call: TRBV7-9
clone_size: NA
cdr3_aa: CVSSLGRLYSYNEQFF
cdr3_nt: TGTGTCAGCAGCTTAGGTCGACTGTACTCCTACAATGAGCAGTTCTTC

j_call: TRBJ2-7
d_call: TRBD2
v_call: TRBV4-1
clone_size: few
cdr3_aa: CASSQGGGRTTKLSYEQYF
cdr3_nt: TGCGCCAGCAGCCAAGGCGGGGGGAGGACTACCAAACTCTCCTACGAGCAGTACTTC

j_call: TRBJ2-5
d_call: NA
v_call: TRBV20-1
clone_size: many
cdr3_aa: CSARDGRGGETQYF
cdr3_nt: TGCAGTGCTAGAGATGGCCGGGGTGGAGAGACCCAGTACTTC

j_call: TRBJ2-3
d_call: TRBD2
v_call: TRBV7-2
clone_size: many
cdr3_aa: CASSLGGLATDTQYF
cdr3_nt: TGTGCCAGCAGCTTAGGCGGACTAGCCACAGATACGCAGTATTTT

j_call: TRBJ2-3
d_call: TRBD2
v_call: TRBV20-1
clone_size: many
cdr3_aa: CSARAIGLAVDSDTQYF
cdr3_nt: TGCAGTGCTAGAGCTATTGGACTAGCTGTGGATTCAGATACGCAGTATTTT

j_call: TRBJ2-7
d_call: TRBD2
v_call: TRBV20-1
clone_size: many
cdr3_aa: CSASAWAGGGNEQYF
cdr3_nt: TGCAGTGCTAGTGCTTGGGCGGGAGGAGGGAACGAGCAGTACTTC

j_call: TRBJ2-1
d_call: TRBD1
v_call: TRBV20-1
clone_size: many
cdr3_aa: CSAKTGGFGNEQFF
cdr3_nt: TGCAGTGCCAAGACAGGGGGCTTCGGCAATGAGCAGTTCTTC

j_call: TRBJ1-5
d_call: NA
v_call: TRBV27
clone_size: NA
cdr3_aa: CASSLEGGDQPQHF
cdr3_nt: TGTGCCAGCAGTTTAGAGGGAGGGGATCAGCCCCAGCATTTT

j_call: TRBJ2-5
d_call: NA
v_call: TRBV28
clone_size: many
cdr3_aa: CASSFWAGAGVKTQYF
cdr3_nt: TGTGCCAGCAGTTTCTGGGCGGGGGCGGGCGTTAAGACCCAGTACTTC

j_call: TRBJ2-2
d_call: NA
v_call: TRBV20-1
clone_size: few
cdr3_aa: CSARNPNTGELFF
cdr3_nt: TGCAGTGCTAGGAACCCGAACACCGGGGAGCTGTTTTTT

j_call: TRBJ1-5
d_call: NA
v_call: TRBV28
clone_size: few
cdr3_aa: CASSSSQRNQPQHF
cdr3_nt: TGTGCCAGCAGTTCCTCGCAGAGAAATCAGCCCCAGCATTTT

j_call: TRBJ1-1
d_call: TRBD1
v_call: TRBV12-5
clone_size: many
cdr3_aa: CATSKGANTEAFF
cdr3_nt: TGTGCTACCTCCAAGGGGGCGAACACTGAAGCTTTCTTT

j_call: TRBJ2-5
d_call: TRBD2
v_call: TRBV2
clone_size: many
cdr3_aa: CASDGTSGRQETQYF
cdr3_nt: TGTGCCAGCGATGGGACTAGCGGTAGACAAGAGACCCAGTACTTC

j_call: TRBJ2-4
d_call: NA
v_call: TRBV19
clone_size: once
cdr3_aa: CASSTSEGMAKNIQYF
cdr3_nt: TGTGCCAGTAGTACATCAGAGGGAATGGCCAAAAACATTCAGTACTTC

j_call: TRBJ1-2
d_call: NA
v_call: TRBV4-2
clone_size: NA
cdr3_aa: CASSQVSGPETNYGYTF
cdr3_nt: TGTGCCAGCAGCCAAGTATCAGGCCCCGAAACTAACTATGGCTACACCTTC

j_call: TRBJ2-1
d_call: TRBD2
v_call: TRBV28
clone_size: NA
cdr3_aa: CASSLLSGRGEFF
cdr3_nt: TGTGCCAGCAGTTTGCTTAGCGGGAGGGGGGAGTTCTTC

j_call: TRBJ2-1
d_call: TRBD2
v_call: TRBV6-1
clone_size: many
cdr3_aa: CASSPLGLQNPNEQFF
cdr3_nt: TGTGCCAGCAGTCCGTTGGGACTACAAAACCCCAATGAGCAGTTCTTC

j_call: TRBJ1-5
d_call: NA
v_call: TRBV20-1
clone_size: few
cdr3_aa: CSALAGYSNQPQHF
cdr3_nt: TGCAGTGCCCTAGCGGGGTATAGCAATCAGCCCCAGCATTTT

j_call: TRBJ1-1
d_call: NA
v_call: TRBV5-6
clone_size: few
cdr3_aa: CASSFRKNTEAFF
cdr3_nt: TGTGCCAGCAGCTTCCGGAAGAACACTGAAGCTTTCTTT

j_call: TRBJ2-5
d_call: NA
v_call: TRBV20-1
clone_size: many
cdr3_aa: CSAREGGASGQETQYF
cdr3_nt: TGCAGTGCTAGAGAGGGGGGGGCTAGCGGACAAGAGACCCAGTACTTC

j_call: TRBJ1-5
d_call: TRBD1
v_call: TRBV20-1
clone_size: NA
cdr3_aa: CSAGGRGQGTQPQHF
cdr3_nt: TGCAGTGCTGGGGGGCGGGGACAGGGCACTCAGCCCCAGCATTTT

j_call: TRBJ1-5
d_call: NA
v_call: TRBV20-1
clone_size: few
cdr3_aa: CSARDPSGEQSNQPQHF
cdr3_nt: TGCAGTGCTAGAGATCCCTCGGGGGAACAGAGCAATCAGCCCCAGCATTTT

j_call: TRBJ1-2
d_call: TRBD1
v_call: TRBV5-5
clone_size: NA
cdr3_aa: CASSSQGPNYGYTF
cdr3_nt: TGTGCCAGCAGCTCACAGGGGCCTAACTATGGCTACACCTTC

j_call: TRBJ1-1
d_call: NA
v_call: TRBV20-1
clone_size: few
cdr3_aa: CSASGVPTEAFF
cdr3_nt: TGCAGTGCTTCGGGGGTTCCCACTGAAGCTTTCTTT